This T cell receptor (beta chain) is drawn from a study of PD-L1 blockade in urothelial cancer. For the study at large: Patients' atezolizumab regimen, 1,200 mg intravenously every 3 weeks, began at some point between 2013 and 2015. Blood gave a median about 150,000 T cells.

TCRdb keeps only in-frame clones here, not all; method: immunoSEQ multiplex PCR. The sample has 50,000 or so clones, just over 85% seen once. Time point denoted: pretreatment peripheral blood. Trimming took 3 bases from V and 8 from J; bases not matched to a gene: 11. The V gene's germline CDR1 is SGHDT and CDR2 YYEEEE. The CDR3 has 16 amino acids. The TCR sequence derives from a man in his 60s with urothelial cancer. V is TRBV5-6 and J is TRBJ2-1, with 10 bases that match TRBD2. The specimen was PBMCs, collected around atezolizumab (anti-PD-L1) treatment. CDR3 amino acids: CASSYSGLARVHEQFF. The CDR3 coding sequence is TGTGCCAGCAGCTACTCGGGACTAGCGAGGGTCCATGAGCAGTTCTTC.